This entry lists 30 T cell receptor beta chains sequenced from one sample in a study of follicular helper T cells after annual influenza vaccination. Method: immunoSEQ multiplex PCR; TCRdb's copy keeps in-frame clones and lacks some. The sample consists of approximately 14,000 clones, roughly 80% of them appearing once. Time point indicated: 2015-2016 season, pre-vaccination. The source was CXCR5- memory CD4+ T cells sorted from blood, collected on the day of influenza vaccination. Every receptor here comes from an adult who received the influenza vaccine.

This chain links TRBV27 with TRBJ2-7; D possibly uses TRBD1 or TRBD2 (6 bases each). CDR1 is MNHEY and CDR2 is SMNVEV in the germline V gene (reference sequence). The CDR3 sequence is 15 residues long. The V gene lost 2 bases and the J gene lost 3 bases, with 14 bases spanning the gap. The CDR3 coding sequence is TGTGCCAGCAGTTTAAGGGGGGTAACTAACTACGAGCAGTACTTC. Translating it yields CASSLRGVTNYEQYF.

The CDR3 nucleotides read TGTGCCAGCAGTTTTGGGGGTACAGGCCCCGGGGAGACCCAGTACTTC. Residues: CASSFGGTGPGETQYF. The rearrangement links TRBV27 to TRBJ2-5; either TRBD1 or TRBD2 may supply D (5 bases each). Germline V CDR1 and CDR2: MNHEY, SMNVEV (reference sequence). The V gene lost 3 bases and the J gene lost 5 bases, with 19 bases spanning the gap. CDR3 length equals 16 residues.

The V and J genes are TRBV6-1 and TRBJ2-1; 8 nucleotides line up with TRBD2. V lost 1 base and J lost 1; bases outside the gene matches: 3. The V gene's germline CDR1 is MNHNS and CDR2 SASEGT. This CDR3 has 16 residues. CDR3 sequence reads: CASSEGSGGSYNEQFF. The CDR3, as DNA: TGTGCCAGCAGTGAAGGGAGCGGGGGTTCCTACAATGAGCAGTTCTTC.

The chain joins TRBV9 to TRBJ1-1; D is unresolved. Germline CDR1 SGDLS, CDR2 YYNGEE. Trimming removed 1 base from V and 1 base from J, with 8 bases in between. The CDR3 runs 14 residues. The CDR3: CASSVLSENTEAFF. In DNA form, the CDR3 reads TGTGCCAGCAGCGTATTATCAGAGAACACTGAAGCTTTCTTT.

The V and J genes are TRBV6-5 and TRBJ2-1, with D tentatively TRBD1 (6 bases). The germline V and J ends were trimmed by 7 bases and 0 bases, with 13 bases remaining between them. The CDR3 totals 15 residues. The germline V gene encodes CDR1 MNHEY and CDR2 SVGAGI. The CDR3 bases are TGTGCCAGCAAAAAAACAGGGAGCTCCTACAATGAGCAGTTCTTC. This gives the protein CASKKTGSSYNEQFF.

J is TRBJ2-3 and V is TRBV19, with 13 bases matching TRBD2. This CDR3 has 16 amino acids. Germline CDR1 is LNHDA and CDR2 is SQIVND (reference sequence). With 6 bases clipped from V and 4 bases from J, the junction kept 7 bases outside the gene matches. The CDR3 loop reads CASRSGTSGASDTQYF. The CDR3 DNA is TGTGCCAGTAGATCCGGGACTAGCGGGGCCTCAGATACGCAGTATTTT.

This clone came up a few times. V and J are TRBV7-2 and TRBJ2-7; TRBD1 aligns across 9 bases. Germline loops: CDR1 SGHTA, CDR2 FQGNSA. The CDR3 covers 15 residues. After removal of 0 bases from V and 7 bases from J, the junction contained 7 bases not matched to a gene. The DNA of the CDR3 is TGTGCCAGCAGCTTAGCTTTACAGGGGGCGAGGGAGCAGTACTTC. Its translation is CASSLALQGAREQYF.

The chain uses TRBV6-6 and TRBJ1-1; D is unclear. This CDR3 is built from 12 residues. Trimming took off 0 bases at V and 4 bases at J, with 3 bases between the two ends. CDR1 and CDR2 from the germline V gene are MNHNY and SVGAGI (reference sequence). CDR3 bases: TGTGCCAGCAGTTACTCGAGCACTGAAGCTTTCTTT. Translation gives CASSYSSTEAFF.

The V call is TRBV6-1, the J call TRBJ2-7; D is perhaps TRBD2 (5 bases). Trimming removed 4 bases at V and 6 bases at J, with 19 bases between. Germline CDR1 is MNHNS and CDR2 is SASEGT. This CDR3 has 15 residues. DNA of the CDR3: TGTGCCAGCAGTGGACACGCCCTCCGGGAAGGCGAGCAGTACTTC. It yields the protein CASSGHALREGEQYF.

For this clone: In this CDR3 the conserved last residue, phenylalanine or tryptophan, is missing, so a read error is likely. The limits of the CDR3 on the DNA are not certain, so only TCRdb's listed CDR3 is given. The chain couples TRBV20-1 to TRBJ1-3; the D call in the table, TRBD1, was not verified against the DNA. The CDR3 numbers 9 amino acids, ends counted. The germline V gene encodes CDR1 DFQATT and CDR2 SNEGSKA (reference sequence). The CDR3 protein is CSERHRLTD.

The chain is built from TRBV11-2 and TRBJ1-4; D uncertain. Trimming left V 3 bases short and J 5 bases short, with 7 bases between. The germline V gene has CDR1 SGHAT and CDR2 FQNNGV. The CDR3 loop spans 13 amino acids. This chain's CDR3 is CASSFERNEKLFF. CDR3 DNA: TGTGCCAGCAGCTTCGAGAGGAATGAAAAACTGTTTTTT.

The chain carries TRBV30 and TRBJ2-7; 10 nucleotides align to TRBD1. This CDR3 spans 15 amino acids. In germline, CDR1 is GTSNPN, CDR2 SVGIG (reference sequence). The ends lost 5 bases at V and 1 base at J; junction bases unmatched: 8. The CDR3 DNA sequence: TGTGCCTGGGACCGGGGGGGACAGGGGTCCTACGAGCAGTACTTC. Its translation: CAWDRGGQGSYEQYF. The full variable domain, its missing parts supplied by reference TRBV30 and TRBJ2-7, is SQTIHQWPATLVQPVGSPLSLECTVEGTSNPNLYWYRQAAGRGLQLLFYSVGIGQISSEVPQNLSASRPQDRQFILSSKKLLLSDSGFYLCAWDRGGQGSYEQYFGPGTRLTVT.

The chain links TRBV6-5 to TRBJ1-2; tentatively, D is TRBD1 (6 bases). The CDR3 length is 12 residues. CDR1 is MNHEY, CDR2 SVGAGI, per germline. The germline V and J ends were trimmed by 4 bases and 5 bases, with 8 bases remaining between them. The CDR3 nucleotides read TGTGCCAGCAGTTTTCAGGGGTATGGCTACACCTTC. Translating it yields CASSFQGYGYTF.

V gene TRBV4-3 combines with J gene TRBJ2-7; D remains ambiguous. This CDR3 contains 15 residues. Germline V gene lookup returns CDR1 LGHNA and CDR2 YSLEER. The V end lost 0 bases, the J end lost 1 base, and 10 bases lay between the germline ends. The CDR3 nucleotides are TGCGCCAGCAGCCAAGATTTTTTCGGATCCTACGAGCAGTACTTC. Amino acids: CASSQDFFGSYEQYF.

The rearrangement links TRBV7-2 to TRBJ1-6, with D perhaps TRBD1 (6 bases). The CDR3 has 14 amino acids. The V gene's germline CDR1 is SGHTA and CDR2 FQGNSA. Deletions cut 1 base from V and 10 bases from J, with 11 bases between. CDR3 sequence (DNA): TGTGCCAGCAGCTTAGGGGGGCCCACCTCACCCCTCCACTTT. Translation gives CASSLGGPTSPLHF.

The rearrangement uses TRBV6-6 and TRBJ1-1; 7 nucleotides line up with TRBD1. The CDR3 runs to 12 residues. Looked up from germline, CDR1 is MNHNY and CDR2 is SVGAGI (reference sequence). With V trimmed by 6 bases and J by 10 bases, 8 bases remained unmatched. Here the CDR3 DNA reads TGTGCCAGCAGCCTCAGACAGGGAGGAGCTTTCTTT. Translating it yields CASSLRQGGAFF.

V usage is TRBV30 and J usage is TRBJ1-2; D gene ambiguous. Between the trimmed V and J ends, which lost 0 bases and 2 bases, there was a span of 7 bases. Germline assignment: CDR1 GTSNPN and CDR2 SVGIG (reference sequence). This CDR3 region has 13 residues. The chain's CDR3 is CAWSVSINYGYTF. The CDR3 bases are TGTGCCTGGAGTGTTTCTATAAACTATGGCTACACCTTC.

This chain connects TRBV20-1 to TRBJ2-1; a possible D gene is TRBD2 (5 bases). Between the trimmed V and J ends, which lost 6 bases and 14 bases, there was a span of 14 bases. Germline CDR1 DFQATT, CDR2 SNEGSKA (reference sequence). The CDR3 covers 10 residues. CDR3 amino acids: CSARLPEEFF. CDR3 DNA sequence: TGCAGTGCCAGACTTCCGGAGGAGTTCTTC.

This chain links TRBV4-3 with TRBJ2-1, with a possible D match to TRBD1 (6 bases). CDR3 size: 16 residues. Looked up from germline, CDR1 is LGHNA and CDR2 is YSLEER. Trimming took off 7 bases at V and 10 bases at J, with 26 bases between the two ends. CDR3 nucleotide sequence: TGCGCCAGCACCCCTAGCCATGACAGGCTCAGTGGCGAGCAGTTCTTC. Protein product: CASTPSHDRLSGEQFF.

The chain recombines TRBV11-2 with TRBJ2-7; D is possibly TRBD2 (5 bases). The germline V gene encodes CDR1 SGHAT and CDR2 FQNNGV. The CDR3 is 13 amino acids. Trimming removed 2 bases from V and 4 bases from J, with 9 bases in between. In DNA, the CDR3 is TGTGCCAGCAGCTTAAGGGAGAGTTACGAGCAGTACTTC. It codes for CASSLRESYEQYF.

V is TRBV11-2 and J is TRBJ1-6; 9 nucleotides line up with TRBD1. CDR1 is SGHAT, CDR2 FQNNGV, per germline. The CDR3 runs 15 residues. With 1 base clipped from V and 10 bases from J, the junction kept 5 bases outside the gene matches. CDR3: CASSLAGQGGSPLHF. The CDR3 coding sequence is TGTGCCAGCAGCTTAGCGGGACAGGGAGGGTCACCCCTCCACTTT. Together with reference TRBV11-2 and TRBJ1-6, the CDR3 gives the full variable domain: EAGVAQSPRYKIIEKRQSVAFWCNPISGHATLYWYQQILGQGPKLLIQFQNNGVVDDSQLPKDRFSAERLKGVDSTLKIQPAKLEDSAVYLCASSLAGQGGSPLHFGNGTRLTVT.

The rearrangement joins TRBV19 to TRBJ1-3; weak D call: TRBD1 (6 bases). This CDR3 spans 16 amino acids. CDR1 and CDR2 from the germline V gene are LNHDA and SQIVND (reference sequence). Trimming took 5 bases from V and 4 from J, leaving 18 bases between them. The CDR3 is CASSSPLRDTGNTIYF. CDR3 DNA: TGTGCCAGTAGTTCCCCCCTGAGGGACACAGGAAACACCATATATTTT.

This chain joins TRBV6-1 and TRBJ1-2; 7 bases agree with TRBD1. V lost 1 base and J lost 8; bases outside the gene matches: 7. The CDR3 runs to 14 residues. CDR1 is MNHNS, CDR2 SASEGT, per germline. The CDR3 DNA reads TGTGCCAGCAGTGAAGGCCAGGGGGGGGAAGGCTACACCTTC. Translation: CASSEGQGGEGYTF.

There are a few counts of this clone. V gene TRBV27 combines with J gene TRBJ2-7; 7 nucleotides line up with TRBD1. Germline CDR1 reads MNHEY; CDR2 reads SMNVEV (reference sequence). The ends lost 5 bases at V and 4 bases at J; junction bases unmatched: 14. CDR3 length: 16 amino acids. CDR3 sequence (DNA): TGTGCCAGCAGTGGCGCCGCTGGGACAGCCTTTTACGAGCAGTACTTC. Its protein is CASSGAAGTAFYEQYF.

This sequence joins TRBV5-1 and TRBJ2-3; D call uncertain. In germline, CDR1 is SGHRS, CDR2 YFSETQ. Trimming took off 8 bases at V and 2 bases at J, with 12 bases between the two ends. The CDR3 sequence is 13 residues long. CDR3 region: CASSWIPTDTQYF. DNA of the CDR3: TGCGCCAGTTCCTGGATACCCACAGATACGCAGTATTTT.

This clone was counted a few times. The chain links TRBV7-3 to TRBJ2-5; D might be TRBD2 (7 bases). The V end lost 5 bases, the J end lost 4 bases, and 20 bases lay between the germline ends. The CDR3 is 16 residues long. Germline V gives CDR1 SGHTA, CDR2 FQGTGA. CDR3 sequence reads: CASSQYGGRFSETQYF. The CDR3 region has the DNA TGTGCCAGCAGCCAGTACGGGGGGCGGTTTTCAGAGACCCAGTACTTC.

This clone was detected a few times. The chain uses TRBV7-2 and TRBJ2-5; no firm D call. In germline, CDR1 is SGHTA, CDR2 FQGNSA. The V end lost 5 bases, the J end lost 6 bases, and 19 bases lay between the germline ends. The CDR3 consists of 15 residues. The DNA for the CDR3 is TGTGCCAGCAGCCCCAACTACAGTTCGTCGAAGACCCAGTACTTC. As protein: CASSPNYSSSKTQYF.

The chain uses TRBV19 and TRBJ2-1; D is perhaps TRBD2 (6 bases). CDR3 length: 12 residues. CDR1 and CDR2 from the germline V gene are LNHDA and SQIVND (reference sequence). V dropped 10 bases and J dropped 9 bases, with 16 bases sitting between them. In DNA form, the CDR3 reads TGTGCCACGTCGACTAGTTCAATTGAGCAGTTCTTC. Translating gives CATSTSSIEQFF.

This clone was recorded a few times. The genes are TRBV6-7 and TRBJ2-3; D gene uncertain. TRBV6-7 is an open reading frame, and its role is uncertain. V was cut by 6 bases and J by 5 bases, with 3 bases left in between. The CDR3 has 10 residues. The CDR3 protein is CASRKDTQYF. CDR3 nucleotides: TGTGCCAGCAGAAAAGATACGCAGTATTTT.

This sequence joins TRBV30 and TRBJ2-1, with D perhaps matching TRBD1 or TRBD2 (6 bases each). CDR3 size: 14 residues. Germline V gives CDR1 GTSNPN, CDR2 SVGIG (reference sequence). The germline V and J ends were trimmed by 2 bases and 4 bases, with 12 bases remaining between them. CDR3 DNA sequence: TGTGCCTGGAGTCTCGGGGGCTTATACAATGAGCAGTTCTTC. Translation: CAWSLGGLYNEQFF.